The clone carrying this TCR beta chain came up once. What it recognizes is unknown. This CDR3 region has 14 residues. CDR1 and CDR2 (germline): SGHRS, YFSETQ. V lost 3 bases and J lost 5, with 14 bases in between. The data belong to a study of blood T cells in healthy people across ages. Every participating donor contributed about 10 milliliters of peripheral blood through a draw. A second PCR, run for about 6 to 12 cycles, used a sample-barcoded 5' primer plus a J-beta primer mix. CDR3-containing paired-end reads numbering at least 2.5 million came from each sample. TCRdb ran MiXCR on the 5' RACE reads and lists one entry per CDR3 protein. Among roughly 2 million distinct CDR3 sequences listed, around 50% were seen once. Study-wide results and limits: Reliance upon unsorted PBMCs precluded definitive naive versus antigen-experienced comparison.

The sequence came from a woman aged 35 to 49 in good health. The J gene is TRBJ1-1, the V gene TRBV5-1; possible D gene TRBD1, 6 bases. Source material: blood. CDR3 coding DNA: TGCGCCAGCAGCTCCGGCGGGGGGCGTACTGAAGCTTTCTTT. It yields the protein CASSSGGGRTEAFF.